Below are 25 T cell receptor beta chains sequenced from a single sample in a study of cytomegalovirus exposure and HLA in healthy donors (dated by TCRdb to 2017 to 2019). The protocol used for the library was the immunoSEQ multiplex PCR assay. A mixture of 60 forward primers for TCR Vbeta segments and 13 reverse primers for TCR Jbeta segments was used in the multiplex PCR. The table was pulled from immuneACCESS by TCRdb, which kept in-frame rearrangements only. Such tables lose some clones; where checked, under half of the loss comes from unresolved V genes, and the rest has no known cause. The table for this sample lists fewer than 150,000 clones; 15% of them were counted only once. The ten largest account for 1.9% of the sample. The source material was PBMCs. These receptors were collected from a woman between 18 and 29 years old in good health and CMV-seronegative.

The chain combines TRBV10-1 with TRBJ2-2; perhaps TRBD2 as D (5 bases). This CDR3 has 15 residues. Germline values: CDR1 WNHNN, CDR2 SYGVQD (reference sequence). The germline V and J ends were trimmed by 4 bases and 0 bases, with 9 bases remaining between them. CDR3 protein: CASSASGTNTGELFF. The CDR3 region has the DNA TGCGCCAGCAGTGCTTCGGGAACGAACACCGGGGAGCTGTTTTTT.

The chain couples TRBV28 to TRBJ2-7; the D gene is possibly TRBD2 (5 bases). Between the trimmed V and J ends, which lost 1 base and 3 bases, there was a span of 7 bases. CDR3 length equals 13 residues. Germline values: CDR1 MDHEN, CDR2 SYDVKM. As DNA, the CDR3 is TGTGCCAGCAGTTTATTGGGAGTCTACGAGCAGTACTTC. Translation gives CASSLLGVYEQYF.

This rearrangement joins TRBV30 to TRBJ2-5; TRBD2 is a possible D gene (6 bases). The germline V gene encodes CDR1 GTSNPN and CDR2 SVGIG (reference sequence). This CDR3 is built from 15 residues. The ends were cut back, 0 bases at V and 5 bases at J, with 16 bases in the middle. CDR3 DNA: TGTGCCTGGAGTGTAATCGGGGGTGGGCCGGAGACCCAGTACTTC. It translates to CAWSVIGGGPETQYF.

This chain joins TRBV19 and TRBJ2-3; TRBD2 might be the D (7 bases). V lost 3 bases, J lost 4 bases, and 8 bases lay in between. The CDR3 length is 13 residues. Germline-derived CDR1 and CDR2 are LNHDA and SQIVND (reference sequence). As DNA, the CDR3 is TGTGCCAGTAGTATGGGGGGGCCAGATACGCAGTATTTT. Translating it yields CASSMGGPDTQYF.

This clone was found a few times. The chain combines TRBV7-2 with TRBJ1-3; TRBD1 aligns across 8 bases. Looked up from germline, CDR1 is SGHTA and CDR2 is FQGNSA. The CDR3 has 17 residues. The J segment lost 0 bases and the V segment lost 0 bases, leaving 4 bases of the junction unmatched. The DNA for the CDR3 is TGTGCCAGCAGCTTAGCGGGGACAGGCCACTCTGGAAACACCATATATTTT. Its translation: CASSLAGTGHSGNTIYF.

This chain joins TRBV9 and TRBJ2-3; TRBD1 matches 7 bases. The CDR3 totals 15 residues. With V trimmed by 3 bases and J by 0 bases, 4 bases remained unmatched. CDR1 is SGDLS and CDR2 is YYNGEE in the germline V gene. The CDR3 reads CASSGTGPSTDTQYF. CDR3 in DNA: TGTGCCAGCAGCGGGACAGGACCTAGCACAGATACGCAGTATTTT.

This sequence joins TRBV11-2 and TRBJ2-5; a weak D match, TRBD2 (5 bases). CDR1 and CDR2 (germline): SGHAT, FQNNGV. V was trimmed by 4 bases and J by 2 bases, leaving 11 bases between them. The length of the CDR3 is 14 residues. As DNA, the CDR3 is TGTGCCAGCAGCTCACGGACTGGTCAAGAGACCCAGTACTTC. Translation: CASSSRTGQETQYF.

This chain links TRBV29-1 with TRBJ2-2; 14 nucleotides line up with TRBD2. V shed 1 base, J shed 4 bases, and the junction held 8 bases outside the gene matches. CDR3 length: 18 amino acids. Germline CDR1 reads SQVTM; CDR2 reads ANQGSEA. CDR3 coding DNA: TGCAGCGTTGAAGTGTCGACTAGCGGGGGGGCTTTCACCGGGGAGCTGTTTTTT. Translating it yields CSVEVSTSGGAFTGELFF.

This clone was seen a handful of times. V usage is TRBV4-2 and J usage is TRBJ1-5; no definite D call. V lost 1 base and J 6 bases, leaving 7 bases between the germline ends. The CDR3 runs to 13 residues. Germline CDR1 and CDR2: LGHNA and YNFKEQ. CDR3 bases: TGTGCCAGCAGCCAAGGCGGTGCTCAGCCCCAGCATTTT. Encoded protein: CASSQGGAQPQHF.

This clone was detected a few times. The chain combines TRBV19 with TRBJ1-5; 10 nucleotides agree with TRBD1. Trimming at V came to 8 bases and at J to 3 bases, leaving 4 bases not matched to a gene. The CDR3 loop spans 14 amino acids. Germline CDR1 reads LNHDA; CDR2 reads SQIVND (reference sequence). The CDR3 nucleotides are TGTGCCAGTGGGGACAGGGGATACAATCAGCCCCAGCATTTT. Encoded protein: CASGDRGYNQPQHF.

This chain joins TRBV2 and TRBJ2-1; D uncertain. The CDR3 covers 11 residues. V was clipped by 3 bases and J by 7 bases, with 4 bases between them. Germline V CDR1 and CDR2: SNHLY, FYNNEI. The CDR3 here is CASSDLNEQFF. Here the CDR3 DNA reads TGTGCCAGCAGTGACCTGAATGAGCAGTTCTTC.

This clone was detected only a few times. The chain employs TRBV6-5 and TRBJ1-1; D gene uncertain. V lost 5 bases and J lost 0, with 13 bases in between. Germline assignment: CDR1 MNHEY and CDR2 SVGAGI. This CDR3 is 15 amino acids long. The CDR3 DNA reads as TGTGCCAGCAGTCTTGACTCTACCATGAACACTGAAGCTTTCTTT. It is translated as CASSLDSTMNTEAFF.

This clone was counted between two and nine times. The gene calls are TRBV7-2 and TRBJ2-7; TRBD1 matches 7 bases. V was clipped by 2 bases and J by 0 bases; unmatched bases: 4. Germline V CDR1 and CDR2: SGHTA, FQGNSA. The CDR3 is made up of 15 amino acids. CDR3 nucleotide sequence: TGTGCCAGCAGCTTACAGACAGGGAGCTCCTACGAGCAGTACTTC. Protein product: CASSLQTGSSYEQYF.

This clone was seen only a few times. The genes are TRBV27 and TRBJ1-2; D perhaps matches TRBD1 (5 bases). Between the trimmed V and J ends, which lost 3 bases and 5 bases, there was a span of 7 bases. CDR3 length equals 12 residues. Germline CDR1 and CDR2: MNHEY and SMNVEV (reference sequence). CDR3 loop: CASSLRGYGYTF. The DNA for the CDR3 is TGTGCCAGCAGTTTGCGGGGGTATGGCTACACCTTC.

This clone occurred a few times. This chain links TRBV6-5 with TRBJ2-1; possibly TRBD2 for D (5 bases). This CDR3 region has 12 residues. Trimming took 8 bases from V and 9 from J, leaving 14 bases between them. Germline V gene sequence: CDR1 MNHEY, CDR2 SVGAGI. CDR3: CASGVSGSEQFF. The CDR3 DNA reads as TGTGCCAGCGGGGTCTCGGGGTCTGAGCAGTTCTTC.

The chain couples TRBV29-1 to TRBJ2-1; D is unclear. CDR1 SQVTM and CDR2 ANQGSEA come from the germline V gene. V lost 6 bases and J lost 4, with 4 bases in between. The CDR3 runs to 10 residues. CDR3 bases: TGCAGCGTCGGGTACAATGAGCAGTTCTTC. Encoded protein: CSVGYNEQFF.

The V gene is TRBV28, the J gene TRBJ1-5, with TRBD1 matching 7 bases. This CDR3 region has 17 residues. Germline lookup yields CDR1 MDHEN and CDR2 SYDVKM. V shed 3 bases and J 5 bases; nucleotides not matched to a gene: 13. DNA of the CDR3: TGTGCCAGCAGTTTTCCCCTTAGACAGGGCGGATATCAGCCCCAGCATTTT. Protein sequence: CASSFPLRQGGYQPQHF. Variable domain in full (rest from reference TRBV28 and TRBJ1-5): DVKVTQSSRYLVKRTGEKVFLECVQDMDHENMFWYRQDPGLGLRLIYFSYDVKMKEKGDIPEGYSVSREKKERFSLILESASTNQTSMYLCASSFPLRQGGYQPQHFGDGTRLSIL.

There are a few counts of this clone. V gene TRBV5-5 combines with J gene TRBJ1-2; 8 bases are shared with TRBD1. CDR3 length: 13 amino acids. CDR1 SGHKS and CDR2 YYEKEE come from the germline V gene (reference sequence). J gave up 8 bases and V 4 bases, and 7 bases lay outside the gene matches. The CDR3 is CASSPAGQGGYTF. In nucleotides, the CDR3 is TGTGCCAGCAGCCCAGCAGGACAGGGAGGCTACACCTTC.

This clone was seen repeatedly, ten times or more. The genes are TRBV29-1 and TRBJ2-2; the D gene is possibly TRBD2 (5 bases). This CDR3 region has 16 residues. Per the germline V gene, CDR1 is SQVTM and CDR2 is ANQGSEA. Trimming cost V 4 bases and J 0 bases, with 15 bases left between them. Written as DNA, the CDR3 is TGCAGCGTTGGGTCAGGAGCGGAGCCGAACACCGGGGAGCTGTTTTTT. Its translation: CSVGSGAEPNTGELFF.

The CDR3 coding sequence is TGTGCCTGGACTTCCTTTGGACAGGAACTGTTTTTT. Protein product: CAWTSFGQELFF. V and J are TRBV30 and TRBJ1-4, with 7 bases aligning to TRBD1. The CDR3 loop spans 12 amino acids. Germline V gives CDR1 GTSNPN, CDR2 SVGIG (reference sequence). Trimming took 4 bases from V and 12 from J; bases not matched to a gene: 8.

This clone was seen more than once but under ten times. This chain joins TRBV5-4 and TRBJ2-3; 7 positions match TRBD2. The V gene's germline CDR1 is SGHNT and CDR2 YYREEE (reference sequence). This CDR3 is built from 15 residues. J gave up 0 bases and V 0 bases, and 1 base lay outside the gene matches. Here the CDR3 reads CASSLGLASTDTQYF. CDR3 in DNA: TGTGCCAGCAGCTTGGGACTAGCTAGCACAGATACGCAGTATTTT. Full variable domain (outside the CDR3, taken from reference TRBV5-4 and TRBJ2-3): ETGVTQSPTHLIKTRGQQVTLRCSSQSGHNTVSWYQQALGQGPQFIFQYYREEENGRGNFPPRFSGLQFPNYSSELNVNALELDDSALYLCASSLGLASTDTQYFGPGTRLTVL.

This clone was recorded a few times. The CDR3 protein is CASSPRGRINQPQHF. The CDR3 DNA follows: TGTGCCAGTAGTCCGCGGGGCAGAATCAATCAGCCCCAGCATTTT. The chain joins TRBV19 to TRBJ1-5, with D perhaps TRBD1 (5 bases). This CDR3 has 15 residues. V was clipped by 5 bases and J by 3 bases, with 14 bases between them. CDR1 is LNHDA, CDR2 SQIVND, per germline (reference sequence).

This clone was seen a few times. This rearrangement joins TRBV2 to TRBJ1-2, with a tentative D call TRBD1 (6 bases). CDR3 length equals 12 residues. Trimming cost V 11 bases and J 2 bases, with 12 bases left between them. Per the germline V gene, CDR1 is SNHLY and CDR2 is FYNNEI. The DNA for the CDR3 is TGTGCCTATGTTCAGGGGAACTATGGCTACACCTTC. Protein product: CAYVQGNYGYTF.

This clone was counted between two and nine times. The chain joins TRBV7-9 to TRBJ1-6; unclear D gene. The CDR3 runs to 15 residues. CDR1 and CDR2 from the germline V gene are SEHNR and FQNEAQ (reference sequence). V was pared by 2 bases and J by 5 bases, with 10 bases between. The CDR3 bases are TGTGCCAGCAGCTTACGAGGCCAGAATAATTCACCCCTCCACTTT. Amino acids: CASSLRGQNNSPLHF.

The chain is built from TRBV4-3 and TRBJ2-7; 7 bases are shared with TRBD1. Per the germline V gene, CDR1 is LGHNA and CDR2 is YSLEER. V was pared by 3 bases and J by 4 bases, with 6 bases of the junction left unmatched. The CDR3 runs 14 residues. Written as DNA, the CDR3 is TGCGCCAGCAGCCATTCCCCGGGACAGTACGAGCAGTACTTC. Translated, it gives CASSHSPGQYEQYF.